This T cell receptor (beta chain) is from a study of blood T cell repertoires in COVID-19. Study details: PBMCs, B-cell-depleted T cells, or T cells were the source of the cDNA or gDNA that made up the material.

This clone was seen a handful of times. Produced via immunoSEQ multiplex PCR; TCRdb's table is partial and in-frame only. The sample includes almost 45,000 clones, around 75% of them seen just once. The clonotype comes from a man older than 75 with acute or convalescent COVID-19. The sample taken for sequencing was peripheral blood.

The CDR3 DNA sequence: TGCGCCAGCAGCCCCGGACTAGCGGGAGGCACCCGGGGGAATGAGCAGTTCTTC. This translates into CASSPGLAGGTRGNEQFF. V usage is TRBV10-1 and J usage is TRBJ2-1; 14 nucleotides align to TRBD2. V lost 6 bases to trimming and J lost 7 bases; unmatched junction nucleotides: 14. Germline CDR1 and CDR2: WNHNN and SYGVQD (reference sequence). The CDR3 spans 18 residues.